This record concerns one T cell receptor beta chain sequence. Antigen unknown. The entry originates in a study of T cell responses to AZD1222 COVID-19 vaccine. Overall study: Second-dose groups at about 4 or about 12 weeks were pooled. Overall study findings and caveats: In a largely white British group with more females than males, clonal diversity was possibly underestimated. Nearly half of unique spike-specific TCRs reportedly avoided B.1.351 and B.1.1.7 mutated regions.

There are 15 residues in the CDR3. Germline V gives CDR1 LGHNA, CDR2 YSLEER. Trimming at V came to 1 base and at J to 4 bases, leaving 5 bases not matched to a gene. Some clones are missing from TCRdb's copy, which holds only in-frame ones; the method was immunoSEQ multiplex PCR. The sample lists roughly 120,000 clones; around 93% were seen once. The receptor was isolated from an adult in good health. The chain employs TRBV4-3 and TRBJ1-2; TRBD1 matches 8 bases. This material consisted of peripheral blood, taken on day 0 of AZD1222 vaccination. The CDR3 nucleotides read TGCGCCAGCAGCCAAGTGGTAACAGGGGGCTATGGCTACACCTTC. Translated, it gives CASSQVVTGGYGYTF.